The 9 T cell receptor beta chains presented below share a single source sample, sequenced in a study of T cells in Graves' hyperthyroidism and ophthalmopathy. The CDR3 regions of TCR beta were amplified from RNA transcripts. TCR CDR3 underwent first-round RT-PCR with the HTBI primer set. TCRdb itself ran the multiplex PCR reads through MiXCR, one entry per CDR3 protein. The sample yields about 570,000 distinct CDR3 sequences, roughly 46% seen once. The sequenced sample was peripheral blood or thyroid tissue (not recorded which). The receptor set was obtained from an adult woman with Graves' disease, either hyperthyroidism or ophthalmopathy (not recorded which).

This chain connects TRBV10-3 to TRBJ2-6, with 7 bases that match TRBD1. Losses at the gene ends were 3 bases for V and 11 bases for J; bases not matched to a gene: 10. CDR3 size: 15 residues. Germline V gene sequence: CDR1 ENHRY, CDR2 SYGVKD. CDR3 sequence reads: CAISDETGIAYVLTF. Written as DNA, the CDR3 is TGTGCCATCAGTGACGAGACAGGGATCGCCTACGTCCTGACTTTC.

This clonotype appeared a few times. The chain combines TRBV29-1 with TRBJ1-2; no clear D. CDR1 is SQVTM and CDR2 is ANQGSEA in the germline V gene. The V and J ends lost 0 bases and 4 bases respectively, with 9 bases between them. The CDR3 length is 13 residues. This CDR3 reads CSVEETPFYGYTF. CDR3 nucleotides: TGCAGCGTTGAAGAGACCCCCTTCTATGGCTACACCTTC.

This clonotype was seen at least ten times. The chain combines TRBV28 with TRBJ2-5, with 9 bases that match TRBD2. The CDR3 sequence is 16 residues long. Per germline, CDR1 MDHEN and CDR2 SYDVKM. V dropped 2 bases and J dropped 1; count of bases not matched to a gene: 5. CDR3 protein: CASSLSGLAPQETQYF. The DNA for the CDR3 is TGTGCCAGCAGTTTAAGCGGACTAGCGCCCCAAGAGACCCAGTACTTC.

This clonotype was counted only a few times. The V call is TRBV7-2, the J call TRBJ1-1; 8 positions match TRBD1. J was trimmed by 6 bases and V by 3 bases; bases with no gene match: 6. CDR1 and CDR2 from the germline V gene are SGHTA and FQGNSA. The CDR3 consists of 14 residues. CDR3 sequence (DNA): TGTGCCAGCAGCTTCAATGGACAGGGATCTGAAGCTTTCTTT. This codes for CASSFNGQGSEAFF.

The genes are TRBV2 and TRBJ1-1; TRBD1 agrees at 9 bases. CDR1 is SNHLY, CDR2 FYNNEI, per germline. The junction had 6 bases not matched to a gene; V was cut back by 2 bases and J by 5 bases. This CDR3 contains 15 residues. The CDR3 loop reads CASSERGQGRTEAFF. The CDR3 coding sequence is TGTGCCAGCAGTGAACGGGGACAGGGTCGAACTGAAGCTTTCTTT.

The rearrangement uses TRBV5-1 and TRBJ2-1; TRBD1 is a possible D gene (5 bases). The CDR3 length is 14 residues. Germline V gene lookup returns CDR1 SGHRS and CDR2 YFSETQ. V was shortened by 4 bases and J by 5 bases, with 13 bases between the two germline ends. CDR3: CASSLGLGDNEQFF. DNA of the CDR3: TGCGCCAGCAGCCTCGGCCTAGGGGACAATGAGCAGTTCTTC.

This clonotype occurred a few times. This may stem from a read error, because a much larger clone lies one nucleotide away. This chain uses TRBV11-2 with TRBJ2-2; D gene unclear. V was cut by 4 bases and J by 6 bases, with 9 bases left in between. CDR3 length equals 13 residues. Germline CDR1 is SGHAT and CDR2 is FQNNGV. CDR3 in amino acids: CASSYLVPGELFF. The DNA of the CDR3 is TGTGCCAGCAGCTATCTCGTACCCGGGGAGCTGTTTTTT.

This clonotype was observed a single time. The rearrangement links TRBV12-3 or TRBV12-4 to TRBJ1-1; no definite D call. The CDR3 has 13 residues. With 9 bases removed from V and 9 bases from J, the gap between germline ends came to 20 bases. DNA for the CDR3: TGTGCCAGTAGCCCTATAGCGGGAGGCAAAGCTTTCTTT. Translating it yields CASSPIAGGKAFF.

V is TRBV18 and J is TRBJ1-1, with D unresolved. This CDR3 region has 12 residues. The germline V gene has CDR1 KGHSH and CDR2 LQKENI. Trimming stripped 5 bases from V and 9 bases from J, with 13 bases between. DNA of the CDR3: TGTGCCAGCTCAAGGCTTATAAAACAAGCTTTCTTT. Protein product: CASSRLIKQAFF.